This T cell receptor beta chain was observed in a study of naive and memory T cell subsets. Study results and limitations: TCR transcript changes with activation or differentiation may affect this RNA method.

This CDR3 is built from 12 residues. Trimming left V 4 bases short and J 3 bases short, with 7 bases between. Looked up from germline, CDR1 is MNHNS and CDR2 is SASEGT. An oligonucleotide containing a UMI was ligated to the 3' end of TCR cDNA. Cells were not sorted; total RNA input targeted about 1 to 1000 ng. This clonotype was detected many times. No antigen is known for it. Ligated cDNA underwent four rounds of PCR with nested alpha and beta constant region primers and SP2. For blood and skin samples, reverse transcription used TCR alpha and beta constant primers. MiXCR, run by TCRdb on the 5' RACE reads, gives a single entry per CDR3 protein. Of 57,000 or so distinct CDR3 sequences in the sample, around 7.7% were seen once.

The receptor comes from a male donor in good health. This rearrangement joins TRBV6-1 to TRBJ2-7; D remains ambiguous. CDR3 loop: CASSVPGYEQYF. Here the CDR3 DNA reads TGTGCCAGCAGTGTCCCGGGCTACGAGCAGTACTTC.